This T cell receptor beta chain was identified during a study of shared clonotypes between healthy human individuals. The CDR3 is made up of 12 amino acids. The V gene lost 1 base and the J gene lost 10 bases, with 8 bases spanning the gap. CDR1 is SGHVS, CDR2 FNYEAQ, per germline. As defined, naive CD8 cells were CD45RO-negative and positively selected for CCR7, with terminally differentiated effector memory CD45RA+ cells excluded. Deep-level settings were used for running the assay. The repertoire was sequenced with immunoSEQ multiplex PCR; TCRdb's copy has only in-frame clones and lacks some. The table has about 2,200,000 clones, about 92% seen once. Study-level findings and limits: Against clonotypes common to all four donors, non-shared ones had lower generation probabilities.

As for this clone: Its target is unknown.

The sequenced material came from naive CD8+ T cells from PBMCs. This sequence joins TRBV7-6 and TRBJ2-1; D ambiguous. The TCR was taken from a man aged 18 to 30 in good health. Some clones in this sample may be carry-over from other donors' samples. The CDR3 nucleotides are TGTGCCAGCAGCTTAGGCCGTCGGGAGCAGTTCTTC. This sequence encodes CASSLGRREQFF.